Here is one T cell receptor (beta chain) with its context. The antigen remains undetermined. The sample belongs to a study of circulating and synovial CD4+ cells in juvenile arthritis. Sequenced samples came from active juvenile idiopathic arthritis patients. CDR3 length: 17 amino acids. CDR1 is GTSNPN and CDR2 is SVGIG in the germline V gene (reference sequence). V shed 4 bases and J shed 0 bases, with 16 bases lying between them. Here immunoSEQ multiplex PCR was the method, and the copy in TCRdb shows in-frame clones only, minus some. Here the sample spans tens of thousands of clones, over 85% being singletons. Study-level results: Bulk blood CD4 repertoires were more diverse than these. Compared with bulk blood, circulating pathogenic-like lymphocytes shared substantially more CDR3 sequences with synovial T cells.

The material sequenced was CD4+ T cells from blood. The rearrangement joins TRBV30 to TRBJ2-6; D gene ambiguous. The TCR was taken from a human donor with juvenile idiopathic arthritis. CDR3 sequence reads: CAWTSMARISGANVLTF. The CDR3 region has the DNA TGTGCCTGGACCAGTATGGCCAGGATCTCTGGGGCCAACGTCCTGACTTTC.